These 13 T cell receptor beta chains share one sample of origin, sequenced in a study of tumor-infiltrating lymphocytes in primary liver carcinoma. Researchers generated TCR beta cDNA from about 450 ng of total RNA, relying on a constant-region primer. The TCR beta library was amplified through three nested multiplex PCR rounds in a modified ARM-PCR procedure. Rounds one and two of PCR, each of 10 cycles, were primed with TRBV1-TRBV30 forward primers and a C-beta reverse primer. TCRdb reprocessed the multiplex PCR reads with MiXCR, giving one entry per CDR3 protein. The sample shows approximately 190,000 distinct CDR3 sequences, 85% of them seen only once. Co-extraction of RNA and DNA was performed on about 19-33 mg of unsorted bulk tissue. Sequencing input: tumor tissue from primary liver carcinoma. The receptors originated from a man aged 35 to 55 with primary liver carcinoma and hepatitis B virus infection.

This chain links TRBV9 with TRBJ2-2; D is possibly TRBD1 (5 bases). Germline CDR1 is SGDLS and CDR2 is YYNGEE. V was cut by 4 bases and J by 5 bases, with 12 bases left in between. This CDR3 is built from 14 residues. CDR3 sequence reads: CASSPRVETGELFF. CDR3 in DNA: TGTGCCAGCAGCCCCAGGGTGGAAACCGGGGAGCTGTTTTTT.

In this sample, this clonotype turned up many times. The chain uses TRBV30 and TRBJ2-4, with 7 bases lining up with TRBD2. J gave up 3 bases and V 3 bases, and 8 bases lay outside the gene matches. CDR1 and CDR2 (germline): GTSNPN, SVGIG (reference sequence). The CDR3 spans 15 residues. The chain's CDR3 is CAWSEGGLGKNIQYF. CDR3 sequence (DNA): TGTGCCTGGAGCGAGGGAGGGCTTGGCAAAAACATTCAGTACTTC.

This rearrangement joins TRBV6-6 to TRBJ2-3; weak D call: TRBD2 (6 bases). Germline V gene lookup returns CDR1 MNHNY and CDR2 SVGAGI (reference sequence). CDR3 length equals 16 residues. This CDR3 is CDTRLVGGPRTDTLYF. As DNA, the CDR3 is TGTGACACCCGACTAGTGGGAGGTCCCCGCACAGATACGCTATATTTT.

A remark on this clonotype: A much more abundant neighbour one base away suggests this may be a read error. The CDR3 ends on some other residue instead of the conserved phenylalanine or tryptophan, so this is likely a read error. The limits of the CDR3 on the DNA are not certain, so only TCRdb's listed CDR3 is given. CDR3 protein: CASSQAGDRPYGYTL. The rearrangement links TRBV21-1 to TRBJ1-2; the table gives TRBD1 as D, unverified against the DNA. TRBV21-1 constitutes a pseudogene. The CDR3 length equals 15 residues, ends included.

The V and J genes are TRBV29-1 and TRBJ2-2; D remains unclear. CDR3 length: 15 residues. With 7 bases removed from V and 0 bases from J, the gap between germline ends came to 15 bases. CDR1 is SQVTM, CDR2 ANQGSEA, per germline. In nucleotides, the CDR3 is TGCAGCGCTCATACTAACTGGGCGAACACCGGGGAGCTGTTTTTT. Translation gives CSAHTNWANTGELFF.

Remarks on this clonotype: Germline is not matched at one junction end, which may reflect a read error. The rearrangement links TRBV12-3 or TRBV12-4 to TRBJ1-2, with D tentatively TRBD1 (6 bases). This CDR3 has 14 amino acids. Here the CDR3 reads CASTLLQGNSGYTF. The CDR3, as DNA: TGTGCCAGCACTTTATTGCAGGGGAATTCTGGCTACACCTTC.

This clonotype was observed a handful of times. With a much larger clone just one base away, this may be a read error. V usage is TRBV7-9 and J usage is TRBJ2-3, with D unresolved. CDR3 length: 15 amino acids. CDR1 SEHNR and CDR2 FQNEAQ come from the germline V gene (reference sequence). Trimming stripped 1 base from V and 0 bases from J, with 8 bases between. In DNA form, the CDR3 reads TGTGCCAGCAGCTTAGGGGCAGATAGCACAGATACGCAGTATTTT. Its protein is CASSLGADSTDTQYF.

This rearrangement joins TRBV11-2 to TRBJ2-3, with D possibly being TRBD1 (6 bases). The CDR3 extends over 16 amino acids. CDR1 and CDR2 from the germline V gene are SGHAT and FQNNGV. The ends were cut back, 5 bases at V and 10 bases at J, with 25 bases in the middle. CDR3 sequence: CASSRRSTGNTDAQYF. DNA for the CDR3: TGTGCCAGCAGCAGAAGGAGTACAGGGAACACGGATGCGCAGTATTTT.

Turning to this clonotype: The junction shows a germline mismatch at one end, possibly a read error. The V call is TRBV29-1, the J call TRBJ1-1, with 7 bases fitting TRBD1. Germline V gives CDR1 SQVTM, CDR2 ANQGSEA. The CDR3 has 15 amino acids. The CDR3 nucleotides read TGCAACGTCAACAGGGGTTGGGGAATGAACACTGAAGCTATCTTT. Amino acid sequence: CNVNRGWGMNTEAIF.

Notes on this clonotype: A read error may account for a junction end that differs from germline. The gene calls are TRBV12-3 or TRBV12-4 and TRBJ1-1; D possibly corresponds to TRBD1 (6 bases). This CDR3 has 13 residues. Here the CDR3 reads CVSNFSGAAEAFF. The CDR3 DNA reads TGTGTCAGCAATTTTTCAGGGGCCGCTGAAGCGTTTTTT.

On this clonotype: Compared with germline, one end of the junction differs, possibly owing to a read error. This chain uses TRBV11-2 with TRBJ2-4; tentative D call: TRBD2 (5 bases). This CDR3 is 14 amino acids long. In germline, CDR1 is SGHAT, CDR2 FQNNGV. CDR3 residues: CANSLGGYKNIQYF. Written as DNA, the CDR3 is TGTGCCAACAGCTTAGGAGGCTACAAAAACATTCAGTACTTC.

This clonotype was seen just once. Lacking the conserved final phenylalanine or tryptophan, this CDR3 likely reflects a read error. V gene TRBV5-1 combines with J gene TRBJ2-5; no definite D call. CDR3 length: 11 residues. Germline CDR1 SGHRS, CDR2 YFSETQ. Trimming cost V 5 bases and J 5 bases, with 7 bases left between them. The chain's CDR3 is CASSLLETQYL. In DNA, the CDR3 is TGCGCCAGCAGTCTGTTGGAGACCCAGTACTTG.

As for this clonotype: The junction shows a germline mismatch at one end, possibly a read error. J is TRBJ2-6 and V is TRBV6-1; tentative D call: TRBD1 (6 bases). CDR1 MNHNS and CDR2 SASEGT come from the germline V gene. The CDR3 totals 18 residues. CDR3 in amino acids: CASSARQVRLSGANVLIF. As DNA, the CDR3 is TGTGCCAGCAGTGCCAGACAGGTTCGACTCTCTGGGGCCAACGTCCTGATTTTC.